This T cell receptor beta chain was identified during a study of T cell changes during pregnancy in multiple sclerosis (dated by TCRdb to the late 2010s). Study-level background: The study looked at changes in the T cell repertoire across pregnancy in women with multiple sclerosis.

According to the germline V gene (reference sequence), CDR1 reads LNHDA and CDR2 reads SQIVND. V has 6 bases trimmed and J has 7 bases trimmed; junction bases matching no gene number 3. The CDR3 runs 15 amino acids, cysteine and phenylalanine included. Only the CDR3 part of the read is kept: 45 bases, read in frame from the first base. Concerning this clone: Its antigen specificity is not known. No quality values exist for individual bases; no much larger clone is one base distant.

Receptor amplification or capture employed the immunoSEQ multiplex PCR assay. This immuneACCESS table, as held by TCRdb, lists in-frame sequences with V and J called but not all clones. Of the missing ones, under half trace to an unresolved V gene in checked studies; the others have no known cause. This sample gives about 98,000 clones in total; roughly nine tenths of them show up just once. Clones ranked in the top ten supply roughly 2.3% of the sample. The source is a female donor in good health, enrolled as a control in a pregnancy study. The chain is made from TRBV19 and TRBJ2-1; a stretch of 16 junction bases matches TRBD2. Sequencing was performed on peripheral blood, taken after pregnancy. The CDR3 protein: CASRLGLAGGNEQFF. The nucleotide sequence is TGTGCCAGTAGACTGGGACTAGCGGGGGGGAATGAGCAGTTCTTC.